This T cell receptor beta chain came from a study of T cell changes during pregnancy in multiple sclerosis. Clones were read by immunoSEQ multiplex PCR, and TCRdb kept only the in-frame ones, dropping some. The sample records around 100,000 clones, approximately 90% being singletons. From germline, CDR1 is SGHTA and CDR2 FQGTGA. CDR3 size: 16 residues. Trimming cost V 2 bases and J 9 bases; bases outside gene matches: 4. The receptor's source is a female donor with multiple sclerosis, enrolled in a pregnancy study. The material sequenced was peripheral blood, taken after pregnancy. This rearrangement joins TRBV7-3 to TRBJ2-1, with 16 positions matching TRBD2. The CDR3 DNA reads TGTGCCAGCAGCTTAGGGACTAGCGGGGGGGCGGGTGAGCAGTTCTTC. Amino acid sequence: CASSLGTSGGAGEQFF.